This T cell receptor beta chain comes out of a study of CD8+ T cells in alopecia areata. This CDR3 has 18 residues. CDR1 SGHRS and CDR2 YFSETQ come from the germline V gene. Trimming cost V 4 bases and J 2 bases, with 19 bases left between them. Regarding treatment: oral pan-JAK inhibitor, 5-10 mg twice daily. Researchers took lesional scalp punch biopsies and peripheral blood from people who were alopecia areata patients. Following RNA extraction, reverse transcription yielded cDNA that acted as the sequencing template. Clones were sequenced by immunoSEQ multiplex PCR, and TCRdb holds only the in-frame ones, with some missing. Here the sample spans approximately 220,000 clones, under 40% being singletons.

The rearrangement links TRBV5-1 to TRBJ1-6; D perhaps matches TRBD1 (5 bases). The receptor's source is a human donor with alopecia areata. The sequences come from CD4+ T cells sorted from blood, collected between weeks 30 and 35, from a patient treated with tofacitinib. CDR3 residues: CASSLGTAGLAYNSPLHF. The CDR3, as DNA: TGCGCCAGCAGCCTAGGGACCGCCGGGCTGGCCTATAATTCACCCCTCCACTTT.